The 19 T cell receptor beta chains in this list originate from one sample, sequenced in a study of technical replicates of blood from several donors (dated 2017 in TCRdb). Libraries were prepared through the immunoSEQ multiplex PCR assay. TCRdb obtained this table from immuneACCESS and retained in-frame rearrangements with V and J assigned. These tables miss some clones; where compared with another copy, unresolved V genes account for less than half of the shortfall, and the remainder is unexplained. Here the sample has approximately 78,000 clones; nearly 97% occur a single time. The ten largest clones represent approximately 0.22% of the sample. The sequenced sample consisted of T cells isolated from PBMCs. All receptors derive from a human donor in good health.

The V call is TRBV28, the J call TRBJ2-6; TRBD1 is a possible D gene (6 bases). This CDR3 contains 14 residues. Germline CDR1 and CDR2: MDHEN and SYDVKM. The germline V and J ends were trimmed by 7 bases and 2 bases, with 9 bases remaining between them. The CDR3 reads CASIRGTGANVLTF. DNA for the CDR3: TGTGCCAGCATCAGGGGAACTGGGGCCAACGTCCTGACTTTC. Supplemented by reference TRBV28 and TRBJ2-6, the full variable domain reads DVKVTQSSRYLVKRTGEKVFLECVQDMDHENMFWYRQDPGLGLRLIYFSYDVKMKEKGDIPEGYSVSREKKERFSLILESASTNQTSMYLCASIRGTGANVLTFGAGSRLTVL.

Only one count was recorded for this clone. The V gene is TRBV6-5, the J gene TRBJ2-3; 10 bases map to TRBD2. Germline assignment: CDR1 MNHEY and CDR2 SVGAGI. V gave up 4 bases and J gave up 1 base; unmatched junction bases: 5. The CDR3 has 16 amino acids. CDR3 sequence: CASSSLAGAGTDTQYF. The CDR3 DNA reads TGTGCCAGCAGTTCCCTAGCGGGAGCAGGCACAGATACGCAGTATTTT.

The chain links TRBV15 to TRBJ2-4; tentative D call: TRBD1 (6 bases). This CDR3 has 15 residues. Trimming left V 6 bases short and J 4 bases short, with 16 bases between. Germline V lookup: CDR1 LNHNV, CDR2 YYDKDF (reference sequence). This chain's CDR3 is CATSPDRTEKNIQYF. In DNA form, the CDR3 reads TGTGCCACCAGTCCCGACCGGACAGAAAAAAACATTCAGTACTTC.

Only one count was recorded for this clone. The V gene is TRBV5-1, the J gene TRBJ2-1; 10 nucleotides match TRBD2. Trimming removed 4 bases from V and 7 bases from J; junction bases left unmatched: 8. CDR1 and CDR2 (germline): SGHRS, YFSETQ. This CDR3 has 15 residues. CDR3 sequence: CASSPLAGPNNEQFF. The CDR3 bases are TGCGCCAGCAGCCCACTAGCGGGGCCAAATAATGAGCAGTTCTTC. Based on the CDR3 plus reference TRBV5-1 and TRBJ2-1, the full variable domain is KAGVTQTPRYLIKTRGQQVTLSCSPISGHRSVSWYQQTPGQGLQFLFEYFSETQRNKGNFPGRFSGRQFSNSRSEMNVSTLELGDSALYLCASSPLAGPNNEQFFGPGTRLTVL.

This clone was seen once. This sequence joins TRBV25-1 and TRBJ2-3; possible D gene TRBD2, 5 bases. CDR3 length: 15 residues. Trimming shortened V by 1 base and J by 0 bases, and 8 bases separated the two germline ends. Germline V gene lookup returns CDR1 MGHDK and CDR2 SYGVNS. DNA of the CDR3: TGTGCCAGCAGTGAATTCGGCGGGAGCACAGATACGCAGTATTTT. Amino acid sequence: CASSEFGGSTDTQYF.

The V gene is TRBV5-4, the J gene TRBJ2-7, with 10 bases that match TRBD1. J gave up 5 bases and V 7 bases, and 12 bases lay outside the gene matches. CDR1 is SGHNT, CDR2 YYREEE, per germline (reference sequence). The CDR3 has 15 residues. In DNA form, the CDR3 reads TGTGCCAGCGCGAGGATGGGACAGGGGCGAGACGAGCAGTACTTC. It translates to CASARMGQGRDEQYF.

The rearrangement uses TRBV28 and TRBJ2-2; TRBD1 agrees at 9 bases. V shed 7 bases and J 5 bases; nucleotides not matched to a gene: 23. CDR1 MDHEN and CDR2 SYDVKM come from the germline V gene. CDR3 length: 20 residues. CDR3 sequence (DNA): TGTGCCAGCAACCCCTTGGGACAGGGTCACGTACGGGTAATGACCGGGGAGCTGTTTTTT. As protein: CASNPLGQGHVRVMTGELFF.

V is TRBV7-2 and J is TRBJ1-5; D not resolved. V lost 4 bases, J lost 3 bases, and 4 bases lay in between. Germline lookup yields CDR1 SGHTA and CDR2 FQGNSA. CDR3 length: 12 amino acids. As DNA, the CDR3 is TGTGCCAGCAGCTCAAACAATCAGCCCCAGCATTTT. Protein sequence: CASSSNNQPQHF. Full variable domain (outside the CDR3, taken from reference TRBV7-2 and TRBJ1-5): GAGVSQSPSNKVTEKGKDVELRCDPISGHTALYWYRQSLGQGLEFLIYFQGNSAPDKSGLPSDRFSAERTGGSVSTLTIQRTQQEDSAVYLCASSSNNQPQHFGDGTRLSIL.

The chain has TRBV7-8 and TRBJ2-5; possible D gene TRBD2, 6 bases. This CDR3 comprises 13 residues. V lost 0 bases, J lost 4 bases, and 6 bases lay in between. Germline V gene sequence: CDR1 SGHVS, CDR2 FQNEAQ. CDR3 in amino acids: CASSLAGGETQYF. CDR3 nucleotides: TGTGCCAGCAGCTTAGCGGGGGGAGAGACCCAGTACTTC.

Only one count was recorded for this clone. The chain combines TRBV28 with TRBJ1-2, with D possibly matching TRBD1 (5 bases). Per the germline V gene, CDR1 is MDHEN and CDR2 is SYDVKM. CDR3 length equals 12 residues. V gave up 5 bases and J gave up 4 bases, with 8 bases separating them. In DNA form, the CDR3 reads TGTGCCAGCAGTATCGACAGCTATGGCTACACCTTC. Its protein is CASSIDSYGYTF.

The chain couples TRBV7-9 to TRBJ2-1, with TRBD2 matching 7 bases. J was trimmed by 3 bases and V by 1 base; bases with no gene match: 0. CDR1 is SEHNR, CDR2 FQNEAQ, per germline (reference sequence). The CDR3 spans 14 residues. For the CDR3, the DNA is TGTGCCAGCAGCTTAGGGGACTACTACAATGAGCAGTTCTTC. Encoded protein: CASSLGDYYNEQFF.

V and J are TRBV4-1 and TRBJ2-7; D is possibly TRBD2 (5 bases). Trimming cost V 0 bases and J 3 bases, with 9 bases left between them. Germline CDR1 MGHRA, CDR2 YSYEKL. The CDR3 contains 14 residues. The CDR3: CASSQEGLSYEQYF. As DNA, the CDR3 is TGCGCCAGCAGCCAAGAAGGACTCAGCTACGAGCAGTACTTC.

This sequence joins TRBV10-1 and TRBJ2-1; TRBD2 aligns across 12 bases. J lost 4 bases, V lost 5 bases, and 6 bases had no gene match. The V gene's germline CDR1 is WNHNN and CDR2 SYGVQD (reference sequence). This CDR3 has 16 amino acids. This chain's CDR3 is CASSFRLAGGYNEQFF. The CDR3, as DNA: TGCGCCAGCAGTTTTCGTCTAGCGGGGGGGTACAATGAGCAGTTCTTC.

The rearrangement links TRBV7-9 to TRBJ2-2; 11 bases match TRBD1. With V trimmed by 1 base and J by 5 bases, 6 bases remained unmatched. The germline gives CDR1 SEHNR, CDR2 FQNEAQ (reference sequence). The CDR3 contains 17 residues. CDR3 DNA sequence: TGTGCCAGCAGCTTAGGCCCGGGACAGGGGGGAACCGGGGAGCTGTTTTTT. Protein: CASSLGPGQGGTGELFF.

The rearrangement uses TRBV5-4 and TRBJ2-5; D unclear. The germline CDR1 and CDR2 sequences are SGHNT and YYREEE (reference sequence). V lost 1 base and J 5 bases, leaving 6 bases between the germline ends. This CDR3 contains 12 residues. The CDR3 DNA follows: TGTGCCAGCAGCTTGTTTCCGGAGACCCAGTACTTC. It translates to CASSLFPETQYF.

The rearrangement joins TRBV7-9 to TRBJ2-7; D may be TRBD1 (6 bases). CDR3 size: 14 residues. Germline V gene sequence: CDR1 SEHNR, CDR2 FQNEAQ (reference sequence). The V end was cut by 1 base, the J end by 6 bases, with 13 bases between. CDR3 DNA sequence: TGTGCCAGCAGCTTAGAACTCCTAGGGGGCGAGCAGTACTTC. It encodes CASSLELLGGEQYF.

J is TRBJ1-2 and V is TRBV6-5; 7 bases match TRBD1. V shed 5 bases, J shed 4 bases, and the junction held 7 bases outside the gene matches. The CDR3 covers 14 residues. Per the germline V gene, CDR1 is MNHEY and CDR2 is SVGAGI. In nucleotides, the CDR3 is TGTGCCAGCAGTCTTCAGGGGGAACCCTATGGCTACACCTTC. It specifies CASSLQGEPYGYTF.

This clone was detected once. V gene TRBV19 combines with J gene TRBJ2-1; 7 nucleotides line up with TRBD1. The CDR3 extends over 15 amino acids. V shed 5 bases and J 8 bases; nucleotides not matched to a gene: 12. From germline, CDR1 is LNHDA and CDR2 SQIVND (reference sequence). DNA for the CDR3: TGTGCCAGTAGTTTCGGTGCCAGGGGGTGGGATGAGCAGTTCTTC. Residues: CASSFGARGWDEQFF.

This chain uses TRBV4-1 with TRBJ1-1, with 7 bases lining up with TRBD1. Germline CDR1 and CDR2: MGHRA and YSYEKL. The CDR3 has 15 amino acids. V was pared by 4 bases and J by 9 bases, with 14 bases of the junction left unmatched. The CDR3 DNA follows: TGCGCCAGCAGCCCCCTCGACAGGGATCGTCCGAAAGCTTTCTTT. Encoded protein: CASSPLDRDRPKAFF.